Listed here are 9 T cell receptor beta chains from one sample, sequenced in a study of shared clonotypes between healthy human individuals. CD8 cells regarded as naive lacked CD45RO, were positively chosen for CCR7, and omitted terminally differentiated effector memory CD45RA+ cells. The assay was immunoSEQ multiplex PCR, and TCRdb's table has in-frame clones only and misses some. The sample holds millions of clones, about 95% seen once. Sequencing was done on a sample of naive CD8+ T cells sorted from blood. The receptors here all came from a young man in good health.

This chain uses TRBV27 with TRBJ2-5; 8 bases align to TRBD1. The J segment lost 1 base and the V segment lost 5 bases, leaving 3 bases of the junction unmatched. Germline V lookup: CDR1 MNHEY, CDR2 SMNVEV (reference sequence). This CDR3 comprises 14 residues. CDR3 coding DNA: TGTGCCAGCAGTCCCAGGGGGCCCCAAGAGACCCAGTACTTC. As protein: CASSPRGPQETQYF.

V is TRBV4-3 and J is TRBJ1-2; D not resolved. Trimming took 0 bases from V and 2 from J, leaving 10 bases between them. Germline V CDR1 and CDR2: LGHNA, YSLEER. CDR3 size: 15 residues. CDR3 sequence reads: CASSQESGLNYGYTF. The CDR3 DNA reads TGCGCCAGCAGCCAAGAATCAGGTTTAAACTATGGCTACACCTTC.

The CDR3 nucleotides are TGTGCCACCAGCAGAGAGGGGGACAGCAGCTACGAGCAGTACTTC. Translating gives CATSREGDSSYEQYF. This chain uses TRBV15 with TRBJ2-7, with 7 positions matching TRBD1. The CDR3 runs to 15 residues. CDR1 and CDR2 (germline): LNHNV, YYDKDF (reference sequence). The J segment lost 3 bases and the V segment lost 0 bases, leaving 5 bases of the junction unmatched.

V usage is TRBV4-1 and J usage is TRBJ1-2; 8 bases line up with TRBD1. The germline CDR1 and CDR2 sequences are MGHRA and YSYEKL. The CDR3 has 15 residues. With 2 bases clipped from V and 5 bases from J, the junction kept 7 bases outside the gene matches. The DNA of the CDR3 is TGCGCCAGCAGCCAAAGAGGGACAGGAGCTTATGGCTACACCTTC. Amino acid sequence: CASSQRGTGAYGYTF.

The J gene is TRBJ2-1, the V gene TRBV11-3; 9 bases match TRBD2. This CDR3 contains 15 residues. Per germline, CDR1 SGHNT and CDR2 YENEEA. V trimming: 0 bases; J trimming: 7 bases; junction bases outside the gene matches: 4. CDR3 loop: CASSLEREGSNEQFF. The CDR3 DNA follows: TGTGCCAGCAGCTTAGAGCGGGAGGGATCTAATGAGCAGTTCTTC.

The chain recombines TRBV6-5 with TRBJ1-1; tentative D call: TRBD1 (5 bases). In germline, CDR1 is MNHEY, CDR2 SVGAGI. The CDR3 has 14 residues. V was trimmed by 7 bases and J by 1 base, leaving 13 bases between them. The CDR3: CASNPGGGNTEAFF. The CDR3 nucleotides are TGTGCCAGCAACCCCGGCGGGGGGAACACTGAAGCTTTCTTT.

The rearrangement links TRBV5-5 to TRBJ2-7; D ambiguous. This CDR3 region has 14 residues. Germline values: CDR1 SGHKS, CDR2 YYEKEE (reference sequence). V lost 0 bases to trimming and J lost 5 bases, with 12 bases between them. The CDR3 sequence is CASSLVRLANEQYF. In nucleotides, the CDR3 is TGTGCCAGCAGCTTGGTCCGGTTAGCCAACGAGCAGTACTTC. Drawing the rest from reference TRBV5-5 and TRBJ2-7, the complete variable domain is DAGVTQSPTHLIKTRGQQVTLRCSPISGHKSVSWYQQVLGQGPQFIFQYYEKEERGRGNFPDRFSARQFPNYSSELNVNALLLGDSALYLCASSLVRLANEQYFGPGTRLTVT.

The chain couples TRBV4-3 to TRBJ2-5; 7 bases map to TRBD2. The CDR3 has 17 amino acids. J was trimmed by 0 bases and V by 8 bases; bases with no gene match: 15. Germline-derived CDR1 and CDR2 are LGHNA and YSLEER. The CDR3 DNA reads TGCGCCAGCTCCCAAGAAGGACGGGAGGACTACCAAGAGACCCAGTACTTC. It yields the protein CASSQEGREDYQETQYF.

The V and J genes are TRBV14 and TRBJ2-7, with D hard to call. This CDR3 spans 16 amino acids. V was shortened by 1 base and J by 2 bases, with 15 bases between the two germline ends. Germline CDR1 reads SGHDN; CDR2 reads FVKESK. CDR3 protein: CASSQARTDSTYEQYF. In DNA form, the CDR3 reads TGTGCCAGCAGCCAAGCGAGGACGGATAGTACCTACGAGCAGTACTTC.